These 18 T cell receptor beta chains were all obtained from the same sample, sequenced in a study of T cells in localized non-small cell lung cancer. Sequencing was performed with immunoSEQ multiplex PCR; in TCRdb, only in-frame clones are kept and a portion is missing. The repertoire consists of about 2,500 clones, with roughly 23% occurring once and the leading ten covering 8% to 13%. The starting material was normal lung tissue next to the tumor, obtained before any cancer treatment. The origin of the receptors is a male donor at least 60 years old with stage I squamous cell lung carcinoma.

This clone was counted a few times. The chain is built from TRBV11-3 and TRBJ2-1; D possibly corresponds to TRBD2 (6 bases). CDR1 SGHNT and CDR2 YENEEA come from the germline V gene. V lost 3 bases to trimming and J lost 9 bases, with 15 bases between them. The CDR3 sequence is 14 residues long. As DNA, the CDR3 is TGTGCCAGCAGCTTGGTCGTGGGGCGGGGTGAGCAGTTCTTC. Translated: CASSLVVGRGEQFF. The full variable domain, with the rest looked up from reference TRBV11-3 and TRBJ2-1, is EAGVVQSPRYKIIEKKQPVAFWCNPISGHNTLYWYLQNLGQGPELLIRYENEEAVDDSQLPKDRFSAERLKGVDSTLKIQPAELGDSAVYLCASSLVVGRGEQFFGPGTRLTVL.

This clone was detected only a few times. CDR3 sequence: CASQGGDIGFQETQYF. As DNA, the CDR3 is TGTGCCAGTCAAGGAGGCGACATAGGATTCCAAGAGACCCAGTACTTC. V and J are TRBV12-5 and TRBJ2-5; a weak D match, TRBD2 (5 bases). Per germline, CDR1 LGHNT and CDR2 FRNRAP. This CDR3 is 16 amino acids long.

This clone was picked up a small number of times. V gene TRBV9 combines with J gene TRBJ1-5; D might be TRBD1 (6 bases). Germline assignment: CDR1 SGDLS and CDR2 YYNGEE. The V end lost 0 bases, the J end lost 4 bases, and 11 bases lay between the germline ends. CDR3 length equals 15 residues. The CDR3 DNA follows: TGTGCCAGCAGCGTAGGGGGGCTAGGTAATCAGCCCCAGCATTTT. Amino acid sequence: CASSVGGLGNQPQHF.

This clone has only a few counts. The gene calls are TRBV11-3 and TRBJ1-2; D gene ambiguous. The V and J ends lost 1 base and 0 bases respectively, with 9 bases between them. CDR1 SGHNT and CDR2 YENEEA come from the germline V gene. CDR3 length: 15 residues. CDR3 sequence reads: CASSLGTNSNYGYTF. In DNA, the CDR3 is TGTGCCAGCAGCTTAGGGACTAACTCTAACTATGGCTACACCTTC.

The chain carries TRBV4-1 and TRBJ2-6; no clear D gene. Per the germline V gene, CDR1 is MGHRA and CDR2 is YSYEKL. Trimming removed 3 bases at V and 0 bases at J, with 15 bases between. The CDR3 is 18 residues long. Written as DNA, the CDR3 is TGCGCCAGCAGCCACAGTAGACGGACCCCCTCTGGGGCCAACGTCCTGACTTTC. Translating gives CASSHSRRTPSGANVLTF.

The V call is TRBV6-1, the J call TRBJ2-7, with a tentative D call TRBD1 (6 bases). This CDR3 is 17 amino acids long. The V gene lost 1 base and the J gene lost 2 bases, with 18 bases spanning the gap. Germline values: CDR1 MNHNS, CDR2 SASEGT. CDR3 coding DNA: TGTGCCAGCAGTGAAGTGTGGGCAGGGGCCCTCACCTACGAGCAGTACTTC. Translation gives CASSEVWAGALTYEQYF.

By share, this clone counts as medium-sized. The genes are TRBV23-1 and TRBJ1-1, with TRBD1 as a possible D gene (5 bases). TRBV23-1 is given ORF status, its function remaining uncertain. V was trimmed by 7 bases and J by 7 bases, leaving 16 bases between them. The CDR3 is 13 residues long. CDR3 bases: TGCGCCAGCAACACGTTAGGGGAATTTGAAGCTTTCTTT. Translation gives CASNTLGEFEAFF.

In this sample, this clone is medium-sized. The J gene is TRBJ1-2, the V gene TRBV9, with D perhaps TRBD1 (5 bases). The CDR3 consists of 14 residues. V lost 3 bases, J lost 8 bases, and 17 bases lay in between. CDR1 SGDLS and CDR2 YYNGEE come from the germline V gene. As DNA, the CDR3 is TGTGCCAGCAGCGGGTCCCAGGGAGCGGTAGGCTACACCTTC. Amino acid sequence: CASSGSQGAVGYTF.

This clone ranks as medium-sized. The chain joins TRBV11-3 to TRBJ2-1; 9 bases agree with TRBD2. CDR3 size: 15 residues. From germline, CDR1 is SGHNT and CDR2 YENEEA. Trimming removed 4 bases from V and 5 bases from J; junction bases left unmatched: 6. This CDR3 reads CASSSGLAKHNEQFF. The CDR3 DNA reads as TGTGCCAGCAGCTCGGGACTAGCTAAACACAATGAGCAGTTCTTC.

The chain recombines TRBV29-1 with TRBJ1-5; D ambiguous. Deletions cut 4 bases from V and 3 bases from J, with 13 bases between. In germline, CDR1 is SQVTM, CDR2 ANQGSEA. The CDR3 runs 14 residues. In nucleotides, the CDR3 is TGCAGCGTTGCTCCGGGAGGGATCAATCAGCCCCAGCATTTT. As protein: CSVAPGGINQPQHF.

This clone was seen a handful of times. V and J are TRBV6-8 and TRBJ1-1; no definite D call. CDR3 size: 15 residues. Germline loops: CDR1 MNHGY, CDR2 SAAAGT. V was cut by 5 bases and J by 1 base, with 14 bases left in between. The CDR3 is CASSGNHRGNTEAFF. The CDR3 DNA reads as TGTGCCAGCAGTGGTAACCACCGGGGGAACACTGAAGCTTTCTTT.

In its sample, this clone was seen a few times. The CDR3 loop reads CASSLQINTEAFF. In nucleotides, the CDR3 is TGTGCCAGTAGTTTGCAGATAAACACTGAAGCTTTCTTT. The gene calls are TRBV19 and TRBJ1-1; the D is unclear. V shed 5 bases and J shed 2 bases, with 9 bases lying between them. Germline V gene lookup returns CDR1 LNHDA and CDR2 SQIVND (reference sequence). CDR3 length: 13 amino acids.

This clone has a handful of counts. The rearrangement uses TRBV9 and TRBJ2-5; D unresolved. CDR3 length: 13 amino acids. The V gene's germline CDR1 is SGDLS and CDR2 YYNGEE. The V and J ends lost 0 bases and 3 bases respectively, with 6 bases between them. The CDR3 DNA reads TGTGCCAGCAGCGTAGCTATTGAAGAGACCCAGTACTTC. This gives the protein CASSVAIEETQYF.

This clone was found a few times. CDR3 in amino acids: CASRDPINGYTF. In DNA, the CDR3 is TGTGCCAGCAGGGACCCAATAAATGGCTACACCTTC. The chain employs TRBV9 and TRBJ1-2; D is ambiguous. Germline CDR1 is SGDLS and CDR2 is YYNGEE. CDR3 size: 12 residues. The V end lost 5 bases, the J end lost 6 bases, and 11 bases lay between the germline ends.

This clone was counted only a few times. CDR3 sequence: CASGTATGELFF. CDR3 sequence (DNA): TGTGCCAGCGGGACAGCCACCGGGGAGCTGTTTTTT. The chain links TRBV9 to TRBJ2-2, with TRBD1 matching 7 bases. This CDR3 spans 12 amino acids. V lost 7 bases, J lost 4 bases, and 1 base stayed unmatched. Per the germline V gene, CDR1 is SGDLS and CDR2 is YYNGEE.

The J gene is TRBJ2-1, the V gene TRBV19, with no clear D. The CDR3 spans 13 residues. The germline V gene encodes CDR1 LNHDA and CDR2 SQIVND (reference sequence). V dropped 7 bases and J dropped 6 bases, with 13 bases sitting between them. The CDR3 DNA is TGTGCCAGTATGGACGGTCTGTTCAATGAGCAGTTCTTC. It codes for CASMDGLFNEQFF.

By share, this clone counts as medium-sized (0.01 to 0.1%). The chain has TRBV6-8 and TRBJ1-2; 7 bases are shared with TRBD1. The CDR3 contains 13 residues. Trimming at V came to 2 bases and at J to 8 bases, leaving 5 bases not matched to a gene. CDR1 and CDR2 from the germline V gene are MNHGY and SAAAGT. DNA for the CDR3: TGTGCCAGCAGTTACCTGACAGGGTACGGCTACACCTTC. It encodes CASSYLTGYGYTF.

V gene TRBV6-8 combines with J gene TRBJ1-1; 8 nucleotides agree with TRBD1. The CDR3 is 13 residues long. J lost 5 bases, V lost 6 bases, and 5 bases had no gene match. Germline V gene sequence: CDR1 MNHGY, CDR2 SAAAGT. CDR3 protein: CASSRTGWTEAFF. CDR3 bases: TGTGCCAGCAGCCGGACAGGGTGGACTGAAGCTTTCTTT.